One sample yielded the 24 T cell receptor beta chains listed below, sequenced in a study of beta chain features in type 1 diabetes. Reverse transcribing all isolated RNA meant expressed TCRB transcripts were sequenced. Profiled with immunoSEQ multiplex PCR; TCRdb holds only in-frame clones, not every one. The sample contains 200,000 to 250,000 clones, approximately 11% of which appear only once. Sequenced sample: central memory CD4+ T cells from blood. These receptors were collected from a man between 18 and 35 years old in good health.

The sample holds a few counts of this clone. The chain recombines TRBV28 with TRBJ2-1; the D is unclear. Trimming took off 6 bases at V and 7 bases at J, with 10 bases between the two ends. The length of the CDR3 is 12 residues. Germline V CDR1 and CDR2: MDHEN, SYDVKM. CDR3 sequence: CASRFSRNEQFF. CDR3 nucleotides: TGTGCCAGCAGGTTTAGTCGGAATGAGCAGTTCTTC.

The J gene is TRBJ2-5, the V gene TRBV5-1, with TRBD2 identical over 7 bases. Germline assignment: CDR1 SGHRS and CDR2 YFSETQ. The CDR3 covers 15 residues. V lost 4 bases and J lost 2; bases outside the gene matches: 8. CDR3 DNA: TGCGCCAGCAGCAAGACTAGCCCAGAACAAGAGACCCAGTACTTC. The encoded protein is CASSKTSPEQETQYF.

This chain joins TRBV9 and TRBJ2-3, with 14 bases identical to TRBD2. The J segment lost 4 bases and the V segment lost 2 bases, leaving 3 bases of the junction unmatched. The CDR3 runs 16 residues. From germline, CDR1 is SGDLS and CDR2 YYNGEE. The chain's CDR3 is CASSVGLAGGADTQYF. The DNA of the CDR3 is TGTGCCAGCAGCGTCGGACTAGCGGGAGGAGCAGATACGCAGTATTTT.

This rearrangement joins TRBV7-8 to TRBJ1-4; tentative D call: TRBD1 (5 bases). Deletions cut 2 bases from V and 7 bases from J, with 14 bases between. Germline V gene data show CDR1 as SGHVS and CDR2 as FQNEAQ. This CDR3 is built from 15 residues. Here the CDR3 reads CASSLSGQNTEKLFF. CDR3 nucleotides: TGTGCCAGCAGCTTATCCGGACAAAATACTGAAAAACTGTTTTTT.

This clone was observed a few times. J is TRBJ2-7 and V is TRBV7-2; unclear D gene. The V end was cut by 3 bases, the J end by 7 bases, with 16 bases between. Germline CDR1 and CDR2: SGHTA and FQGNSA. The CDR3 length is 14 residues. CDR3 DNA sequence: TGTGCCAGCAGCTTTCGCACTACCATGGGGGAGCAGTACTTC. Amino acids: CASSFRTTMGEQYF.

About this clone: A much larger clone differs from this one at a single base, so this may be a read error. The chain has TRBV29-1 and TRBJ2-7; 7 positions agree with TRBD1. The CDR3 contains 14 residues. The germline V gene has CDR1 SQVTM and CDR2 ANQGSEA. J gave up 1 base and V 6 bases, and 9 bases lay outside the gene matches. The CDR3 bases are TGCAGCGTGGGTAGGGGCAGGGGGTCCTACGAGCAGTACTTC. Protein product: CSVGRGRGSYEQYF.

There are a few counts of this clone. This sequence joins TRBV14 and TRBJ2-2, with D possibly being TRBD1 (6 bases). This CDR3 comprises 14 residues. CDR1 SGHDN and CDR2 FVKESK come from the germline V gene. The ends were cut back, 4 bases at V and 6 bases at J, with 12 bases in the middle. The CDR3 nucleotides read TGTGCCAGCAGCCTCTTTGCAGGGGCCGGGGAGCTGTTTTTT. It specifies CASSLFAGAGELFF.

V and J are TRBV7-6 and TRBJ2-1; TRBD2 aligns across 7 bases. The CDR3 loop spans 13 amino acids. Trimming cost V 7 bases and J 4 bases; bases outside gene matches: 4. Germline CDR1 reads SGHVS; CDR2 reads FNYEAQ. CDR3 amino acids: CASKPSGYNEQFF. CDR3 coding DNA: TGTGCCAGCAAGCCTAGCGGATACAATGAGCAGTTCTTC.

This clone was picked up a small number of times. DNA of the CDR3: TGTGCCCTATGGGACAGAGAGAGCACCGGGGAGCTGTTTTTT. Protein sequence: CALWDRESTGELFF. The V and J genes are TRBV10-3 and TRBJ2-2, with 7 bases fitting TRBD1. The CDR3 covers 14 residues. Germline assignment: CDR1 ENHRY and CDR2 SYGVKD. With V trimmed by 11 bases and J by 4 bases, 10 bases remained unmatched.

This clone showed up just a few times. This chain links TRBV2 with TRBJ2-5; D unresolved. Trimming pared 6 bases from V and 1 base from J, leaving 12 bases between. Germline loops: CDR1 SNHLY, CDR2 FYNNEI. This CDR3 has 14 residues. In DNA form, the CDR3 reads TGTGCCAGCAGCTTGAGTCTATTCCAAGAGACCCAGTACTTC. Translating gives CASSLSLFQETQYF.

This clone was counted a few times. The rearrangement uses TRBV10-3 and TRBJ2-1; D is perhaps TRBD2 (5 bases). Germline values: CDR1 ENHRY, CDR2 SYGVKD. Deletions cut 5 bases from V and 1 base from J, with 18 bases between. The CDR3 extends over 17 amino acids. CDR3 amino acids: CAISPSDGVPSYNEQFF. The CDR3 nucleotides are TGTGCCATCAGTCCCTCGGACGGGGTGCCATCCTACAATGAGCAGTTCTTC.

The chain combines TRBV28 with TRBJ1-5; 7 bases are shared with TRBD1. CDR1 MDHEN and CDR2 SYDVKM come from the germline V gene. The CDR3 is 14 residues long. The junction had 8 bases not matched to a gene; V was cut back by 7 bases and J by 5 bases. For the CDR3, the DNA is TGTGCCAGCATCCTACAGGGGTCGTATCAGCCCCAGCATTTT. Protein: CASILQGSYQPQHF.

This clone came up many times. V usage is TRBV25-1 and J usage is TRBJ2-6; D remains unclear. This CDR3 contains 13 residues. Trimming removed 7 bases at V and 0 bases at J, with 4 bases between. The germline gives CDR1 MGHDK, CDR2 SYGVNS. This CDR3 is CASTRSGANVLTF. The CDR3 DNA reads TGTGCCAGCACGCGCTCTGGGGCCAACGTCCTGACTTTC.

The chain carries TRBV7-2 and TRBJ2-3, with no clear D. V lost 1 base and J 2 bases, leaving 10 bases between the germline ends. Per the germline V gene, CDR1 is SGHTA and CDR2 is FQGNSA. This CDR3 is 15 amino acids long. The CDR3 DNA reads TGTGCCAGCAGCTTAGTAAGGATGCACACAGATACGCAGTATTTT. It codes for CASSLVRMHTDTQYF.

This clone occurred a few times. The DNA for the CDR3 is TGTGCCAGCAGGAAGCTTAGCACAGATACGCAGTATTTT. Amino acid sequence: CASRKLSTDTQYF. V and J are TRBV6-6 and TRBJ2-3, with no clear D. CDR1 is MNHNY, CDR2 SVGAGI, per germline (reference sequence). The CDR3 consists of 13 residues. V lost 6 bases and J lost 0, with 7 bases in between.

This clone was seen a handful of times. V gene TRBV11-2 combines with J gene TRBJ2-5; TRBD1 might be the D (6 bases). Germline V gene lookup returns CDR1 SGHAT and CDR2 FQNNGV. The CDR3 sequence is 14 residues long. V gave up 5 bases and J gave up 4 bases, with 14 bases separating them. CDR3 sequence: CASSVDRPRETQYF. CDR3 DNA sequence: TGTGCCAGCAGCGTTGACAGGCCGAGAGAGACCCAGTACTTC. Full variable domain (rest looked up from reference TRBV11-2 and TRBJ2-5): EAGVAQSPRYKIIEKRQSVAFWCNPISGHATLYWYQQILGQGPKLLIQFQNNGVVDDSQLPKDRFSAERLKGVDSTLKIQPAKLEDSAVYLCASSVDRPRETQYFGPGTRLLVL.

The chain has TRBV7-9 and TRBJ2-7; weak D call: TRBD1 (7 bases). Trimming removed 1 base at V and 3 bases at J, with 13 bases between. The CDR3 is 15 residues long. Germline V gene sequence: CDR1 SEHNR, CDR2 FQNEAQ (reference sequence). The CDR3 DNA follows: TGTGCCAGCAGCTTAGGCAGGGGGGCAATCTACGAGCAGTACTTC. It translates to CASSLGRGAIYEQYF.

V gene TRBV4-3 combines with J gene TRBJ2-3; 10 bases are shared with TRBD2. From germline, CDR1 is LGHNA and CDR2 YSLEER. The length of the CDR3 is 17 residues. V lost 1 base, J lost 5 bases, and 9 bases stayed unmatched. CDR3 bases: TGCGCCAGCAGCCAAGGTTCCCTAGCGGGGGTGGGAGATACGCAGTATTTT. Protein: CASSQGSLAGVGDTQYF.

This clone was found many times. This chain uses TRBV29-1 with TRBJ2-1; D call uncertain. V was trimmed by 5 bases and J by 3 bases, leaving 14 bases between them. The CDR3 extends over 14 amino acids. Germline-derived CDR1 and CDR2 are SQVTM and ANQGSEA. The CDR3 DNA reads TGCAGCGTTACCAAACAAGCAATCTACAATGAGCAGTTCTTC. Translated, it gives CSVTKQAIYNEQFF.

This clone appeared a few times. The CDR3 DNA follows: TGTGCCAGTAGTATCGGGGATTACTACGAGCAGTACTTC. This sequence encodes CASSIGDYYEQYF. The chain joins TRBV19 to TRBJ2-7; tentative D call: TRBD2 (5 bases). Germline CDR1 and CDR2: LNHDA and SQIVND (reference sequence). With 3 bases removed from V and 3 bases from J, the gap between germline ends came to 9 bases. CDR3 length equals 13 residues.

V is TRBV7-2 and J is TRBJ2-1, with D perhaps TRBD1 (6 bases). V was cut by 1 base and J by 1 base, with 8 bases left in between. The CDR3 runs to 15 residues. Germline-derived CDR1 and CDR2 are SGHTA and FQGNSA. As DNA, the CDR3 is TGTGCCAGCAGCTTAGAGCAGGGGTCCTACAATGAGCAGTTCTTC. Amino acids: CASSLEQGSYNEQFF.

This sequence joins TRBV28 and TRBJ1-2, with TRBD1 as a possible D gene (5 bases). Per germline, CDR1 MDHEN and CDR2 SYDVKM. V was shortened by 2 bases and J by 4 bases, with 17 bases between the two germline ends. The CDR3 sequence is 16 residues long. Here the CDR3 reads CASSLLGAQGGYGYTF. In DNA form, the CDR3 reads TGTGCCAGCAGTTTACTTGGAGCCCAGGGTGGCTATGGCTACACCTTC.

The chain recombines TRBV25-1 with TRBJ1-1; D uncertain. Germline CDR1 is MGHDK and CDR2 is SYGVNS. The V end was cut by 2 bases, the J end by 0 bases, with 4 bases between. There are 13 residues in the CDR3. CDR3 DNA sequence: TGTGCCAGCAGTGAACGAATGAACACTGAAGCTTTCTTT. Its translation is CASSERMNTEAFF. The whole variable domain, filled in from reference TRBV25-1 and TRBJ1-1, reads EADIYQTPRYLVIGTGKKITLECSQTMGHDKMYWYQQDPGMELHLIHYSYGVNSTEKGDLSSESTVSRIRTEHFPLTLESARPSHTSQYLCASSERMNTEAFFGQGTRLTVV.

This clone turned up a few times. The V call is TRBV6-6, the J call TRBJ2-7; 7 bases map to TRBD2. The V segment lost 5 bases and the J segment 5 bases; nucleotides outside the gene matches: 12. There are 15 residues in the CDR3. Germline V gene lookup returns CDR1 MNHNY and CDR2 SVGAGI (reference sequence). The CDR3 loop reads CASSPIGRETNEQYF. CDR3 nucleotides: TGTGCCAGCAGTCCCATTGGGCGGGAGACCAACGAGCAGTACTTC.